The rows below give T cell receptor beta chains drawn from one sample of a study of T cell responses to AZD1222 COVID-19 vaccine. The method was immunoSEQ multiplex PCR; TCRdb's version includes in-frame clones alone and lacks a portion of them. This sample yields 70,000 to 95,000 clones, of which roughly nine tenths are seen a single time; roughly 4.9% belongs to the top ten. Sample: peripheral blood, taken 28 days after the second AZD1222 dose. The source of these receptors is an adult who received the AZD1222 COVID-19 vaccine. Each CDR3 is given with its conserved first and last residue. Each record gives: CDR3 length, J gene, V gene, CDR3 protein.

>15|TRBJ2-1|TRBV20-1
CSASFGLGSYNEQFF
>18|TRBJ2-2|TRBV3-1/TRBV3-2
CASSQYSPGGANTGELFF
>15|TRBJ2-7|TRBV18
CASSPTGPPSYEQYF
>16|TRBJ2-1|TRBV6-4
CASSGSSGGSYNEQFF
>17|TRBJ1-1|TRBV5-1
CASSPLAMGNSKAEAFF
>14|TRBJ2-3|TRBV6-4
CASSEGLAGGTQYF
>12|TRBJ1-4|TRBV12-3/TRBV12-4
CASSLGAVSLFF
>15|TRBJ2-7|TRBV27
CASRPQGETSYEQYF
>12|TRBJ1-5|TRBV19
CASFDQGQPQHF
>14|TRBJ2-7|TRBV12-5
CASVRQGGMGEQYF
>15|TRBJ1-3|TRBV10-2
CASKKGPDTGNTIYF
>15|TRBJ1-4|TRBV9
CASSVDEGGGEKLFF
>16|TRBJ1-3|TRBV6-5
CASSYSGVSSGNTIYF
>14|TRBJ2-7|TRBV6-5
CASSLGTSKSEQYF
>13|TRBJ1-3|TRBV9
CASSRGQGNTIYF
>13|TRBJ1-6|TRBV19
CASTWGNNSPLHF
>14|TRBJ1-2|TRBV7-2
CASSLGRDGYGYTF
>13|TRBJ1-1|TRBV7-9
CASSFDGTTEAFF
>15|TRBJ2-5|TRBV11-2
CASSLLAGRQETQYF
>14|TRBJ2-2|TRBV7-3
CASSSTGYTGELFF
>17|TRBJ1-3|TRBV10-3
CAISELSTRPSGNTIYF
>16|TRBJ2-2|TRBV27
CASSPEMGRRDGELFF
>15|TRBJ2-1|TRBV18
CASSPASGSYNEQFF
>14|TRBJ2-7|TRBV7-9
CASSSTGTPYEQYF
>14|TRBJ1-6|TRBV3-1/TRBV3-2
CASRAFHTNSPLHF
>15|TRBJ1-4|TRBV5-8
CASSLGGTGDEKLFF
>15|TRBJ1-2|TRBV9
CASSSSNRGGYGYTF
>13|TRBJ1-1|TRBV6-5
CASSPQVDTEAFF
>16|TRBJ2-7|TRBV27
CASRLAGNTMIYEQYF
>15|TRBJ2-2|TRBV7-9
CASSPGSSNTGELFF
>15|TRBJ1-5|TRBV11-2
CASSNAGQGAKPQHF
>15|TRBJ1-4|TRBV30
CAWSGTAGSNEKLFF
>19|TRBJ1-2|TRBV7-9
CASSLGLTSTGQLGYGYTF
>12|TRBJ1-2|TRBV12-5
CASGSTGLLGTF
>11|TRBJ2-7|TRBV28
CASRKTGVEYF
>13|TRBJ1-4|TRBV30
CAWKTGVNEKLFF
>14|TRBJ1-6|TRBV6-5
CASRSGTGSSPLHF
>15|TRBJ1-5|TRBV10-3
CAISEWGTGGEPQHF
>15|TRBJ2-7|TRBV6-5
CASSSPGGPIYEQYF
>14|TRBJ2-7|TRBV19
CASSILGEPYEQYF
>14|TRBJ1-1|TRBV9
CASSVEDRGTEAFF
>13|TRBJ1-6|TRBV5-6
CASSQYREAPLHF
>14|TRBJ1-1|TRBV11-2
CASSPGRGSTEAFF
>18|TRBJ1-2|TRBV19
CASSPLGTRAWDGYGYTF
>11|TRBJ1-2|TRBV6-5
CASKHRAGYTF
>11|TRBJ1-2|TRBV6-5
CASSTDEGYTF
>13|TRBJ1-6|TRBV19
CATSGTSNSPLHF
>15|TRBJ1-6|TRBV11-1
CASSSLQDRIRPLHF
>14|TRBJ2-3|TRBV15
CATSSSGDIDTQYF
>14|TRBJ2-1|TRBV24-1
CATSDTGTIDEQFF
>14|TRBJ1-1|TRBV2
CASSEREVNTEAFF
>16|TRBJ2-7|TRBV2
CASRRLAGYISHEQYF
>15|TRBJ2-7|TRBV5-5
CASSLSARGILEQYF
>15|TRBJ2-1|TRBV6-2/TRBV6-3
CASSYRGPVDNEQFF
>15|TRBJ2-1|TRBV7-3
CASSSGPGAHNEQFF
>16|TRBJ2-1|TRBV6-4
CASSDSYGSSYNEQFF
>15|TRBJ2-5|TRBV18
CASSATTGVGETQYF